A single sample gave rise to the 26 T cell receptor beta chains below, sequenced in a study of OX40 agonist ivuxolimab in advanced cancers. Only in-frame clones appear in the TCRdb table, and some are missing; sequencing was by immunoSEQ multiplex PCR. The sample lists fewer than 95,000 clones, roughly 80% occurring once. Sequencing used CD4+ or CD8+ T cells sorted from blood, obtained in a trial of the OX40 agonist ivuxolimab. All receptors derive from an adult with an advanced solid tumor such as melanoma, head and neck, liver or kidney cancer.

This chain connects TRBV6-6 to TRBJ1-5; no definite D call. Trimming took 5 bases from V and 2 from J, leaving 13 bases between them. This CDR3 comprises 15 residues. Per germline, CDR1 MNHNY and CDR2 SVGAGI (reference sequence). CDR3 sequence: CASSPRGRGNQPQHF. The CDR3 nucleotides are TGTGCCAGCAGTCCTCGAGGTCGGGGCAATCAGCCCCAGCATTTT.

The genes are TRBV6-5 and TRBJ1-2; D not certain. Looked up from germline, CDR1 is MNHEY and CDR2 is SVGAGI. V was shortened by 0 bases and J by 2 bases, with 7 bases between the two germline ends. The CDR3 consists of 14 residues. This CDR3 reads CASSYSGRNYGYTF. CDR3 coding DNA: TGTGCCAGCAGTTACTCGGGCAGAAACTATGGCTACACCTTC.

This chain uses TRBV6-5 with TRBJ1-2; D call uncertain. The CDR3 runs to 14 residues. Germline V gene lookup returns CDR1 MNHEY and CDR2 SVGAGI. V lost 0 bases and J lost 4, with 9 bases in between. The CDR3 region is CASSYSPASYGYTF. The CDR3 DNA sequence: TGTGCCAGCAGTTACTCTCCCGCCTCCTATGGCTACACCTTC.

This clone was observed a few times. The J gene is TRBJ2-3, the V gene TRBV23-1; D is tentatively TRBD1 or TRBD2 (5 bases each). TRBV23-1 is filed as an ORF, its function uncertain. V lost 3 bases and J lost 4, with 17 bases in between. The CDR3 has 16 residues. Here the CDR3 reads CASSHLPGRISDTQYF. The CDR3 nucleotides read TGCGCCAGCAGTCACCTTCCGGGACGGATCTCAGATACGCAGTATTTT.

J is TRBJ2-2 and V is TRBV7-2; the match to TRBD1 covers 10 bases. The germline gives CDR1 SGHTA, CDR2 FQGNSA. This CDR3 comprises 17 residues. Germline trimming cut 2 bases from V and 4 bases from J; bases unmatched to any gene: 7. Written as DNA, the CDR3 is TGTGCCAGCAGCTTATTTCGGGGGACAGGGGCCACCGGGGAGCTGTTTTTT. It encodes CASSLFRGTGATGELFF.

Written as DNA, the CDR3 is TGTGCCAGCAGTATTTCCGGGACAGGGGACTATGGCTACACCTTC. It is translated as CASSISGTGDYGYTF. The rearrangement links TRBV6-4 to TRBJ1-2; 10 bases map to TRBD1. Trimming took 5 bases from V and 3 from J; bases not matched to a gene: 6. The germline CDR1 and CDR2 sequences are MRHNA and SNTAGT. The CDR3 consists of 15 residues.

This chain uses TRBV12-1 with TRBJ2-3. TRBV12-1 is listed as a pseudogene. The CDR3 covers 15 residues. CDR3: CASSFGGMGGDTQYF. CDR3 nucleotide sequence: TGTGCCAGCAGCTTTGGGGGTATGGGTGGAGATACGCAGTATTTT.

This clone was observed a handful of times. The rearrangement joins TRBV2 to TRBJ1-2; D not resolved. The CDR3 length is 14 residues. Per the germline V gene, CDR1 is SNHLY and CDR2 is FYNNEI. The V end lost 2 bases, the J end lost 4 bases, and 11 bases lay between the germline ends. The CDR3 loop is CASSEYAGAYGYTF. The CDR3 region has the DNA TGTGCCAGCAGTGAATATGCCGGAGCCTATGGCTACACCTTC.

The chain recombines TRBV30 with TRBJ2-2; D remains unclear. Germline V gene data show CDR1 as GTSNPN and CDR2 as SVGIG (reference sequence). Trimming shortened V by 0 bases and J by 0 bases, and 8 bases separated the two germline ends. CDR3 size: 15 residues. CDR3 protein: CAWSVEDANTGELFF. CDR3 nucleotides: TGTGCCTGGAGTGTAGAGGACGCGAACACCGGGGAGCTGTTTTTT.

The chain links TRBV28 to TRBJ1-2, with D perhaps matching TRBD1 (6 bases). V was trimmed by 7 bases and J by 7 bases, leaving 19 bases between them. CDR3 length: 14 amino acids. In germline, CDR1 is MDHEN, CDR2 SYDVKM. Here the CDR3 DNA reads TGTGCCAGCACTACAAACCCGGGACAAGGTGGCTACACCTTC. It encodes CASTTNPGQGGYTF.

The chain couples TRBV19 to TRBJ1-6; D unresolved. V lost 2 bases, J lost 3 bases, and 5 bases lay in between. Germline CDR1 reads LNHDA; CDR2 reads SQIVND (reference sequence). The CDR3 covers 14 residues. CDR3 DNA sequence: TGTGCCAGTAGTATACAGAGCTATAATTCACCCCTCCACTTT. Protein product: CASSIQSYNSPLHF.

The rearrangement uses TRBV5-1 and TRBJ1-1; D might be TRBD1 (6 bases). V lost 5 bases and J lost 0, with 14 bases in between. Germline V gene sequence: CDR1 SGHRS, CDR2 YFSETQ. The CDR3 loop spans 15 amino acids. The chain's CDR3 is CASRTQTGVNTEAFF. DNA for the CDR3: TGCGCCAGCAGAACACAGACAGGAGTGAACACTGAAGCTTTCTTT.

V usage is TRBV18 and J usage is TRBJ2-7; tentative D call: TRBD2 (6 bases). Germline V gene data show CDR1 as KGHSH and CDR2 as LQKENI. There are 16 residues in the CDR3. V was trimmed by 2 bases and J by 3 bases, leaving 17 bases between them. The CDR3 reads CASSPSLVGTGYEQYF. In DNA form, the CDR3 reads TGTGCCAGCTCACCATCCCTTGTCGGGACTGGCTACGAGCAGTACTTC.

The chain employs TRBV5-6 and TRBJ2-2; 9 bases match TRBD2. Germline trimming cut 4 bases from V and 3 bases from J; bases unmatched to any gene: 13. There are 18 residues in the CDR3. CDR1 is SGHDT, CDR2 YYEEEE, per germline. The CDR3, as DNA: TGTGCCAGCAGCAGCCGGGGTAGCGGGGGAGTGTACACCGGGGAGCTGTTTTTT. Encoded protein: CASSSRGSGGVYTGELFF.

The gene calls are TRBV5-4 and TRBJ2-2; D gene unclear. V lost 1 base and J 4 bases, leaving 8 bases between the germline ends. Germline CDR1 and CDR2: SGHNT and YYREEE (reference sequence). CDR3 length equals 14 residues. CDR3 in DNA: TGTGCCAGCAGCTTGAAACCGTTCACCGGGGAGCTGTTTTTT. Amino acids: CASSLKPFTGELFF.

This sequence joins TRBV5-1 and TRBJ2-2, with D unclear. The V gene lost 0 bases and the J gene lost 2 bases, with 11 bases spanning the gap. Germline lookup yields CDR1 SGHRS and CDR2 YFSETQ. The CDR3 is made up of 16 amino acids. The CDR3 DNA reads as TGCGCCAGCAGCTTGGCTCCCCTACAAAACACCGGGGAGCTGTTTTTT. It encodes CASSLAPLQNTGELFF.

The CDR3 nucleotides are TGTGCCTGGAGTGTCAATGAGCAGTTCTTC. Translated, it gives CAWSVNEQFF. The chain links TRBV30 to TRBJ2-1; no definite D call. The CDR3 has 10 amino acids. V was trimmed by 0 bases and J by 6 bases, leaving 0 bases between them. Germline V gives CDR1 GTSNPN, CDR2 SVGIG (reference sequence).

The CDR3 DNA reads as TGTGCCAGCAGCCAAGATGGGACTAGCGGGGGGCCGATCGGGGAGCTGTTTTTT. It encodes CASSQDGTSGGPIGELFF. The chain employs TRBV4-2 and TRBJ2-2; 15 bases are shared with TRBD2. V shed 0 bases, J shed 7 bases, and the junction held 6 bases outside the gene matches. Germline values: CDR1 LGHNA, CDR2 YNFKEQ. CDR3 length: 18 residues.

For the CDR3, the DNA is TGTGCCAGCAGCTTAGTGGGCGGTCCCTACGAGCAGTACTTC. It translates to CASSLVGGPYEQYF. This chain links TRBV7-2 with TRBJ2-7; D is uncertain. The CDR3 extends over 14 amino acids. The V and J ends lost 1 base and 2 bases respectively, with 9 bases between them. The germline gives CDR1 SGHTA, CDR2 FQGNSA.

This clone was found once. CDR3 sequence (DNA): TGTGCCAGCAGCTTAGCCCAGGGGCCGAACACTGAAGCTTTCTTT. This gives the protein CASSLAQGPNTEAFF. The chain combines TRBV7-8 with TRBJ1-1; a weak D match, TRBD1 (6 bases). Trimming removed 0 bases from V and 1 base from J, with 9 bases in between. The germline gives CDR1 SGHVS, CDR2 FQNEAQ. There are 15 residues in the CDR3.

The rearrangement links TRBV7-9 to TRBJ1-2; D not certain. Germline V gene data show CDR1 as SEHNR and CDR2 as FQNEAQ (reference sequence). The CDR3 is 12 residues long. The V and J ends lost 5 bases and 2 bases respectively, with 6 bases between them. This chain's CDR3 is CASSPSNYGYTF. The CDR3 DNA is TGTGCCAGCAGCCCCTCAAACTATGGCTACACCTTC. The complete variable domain, with remaining parts taken from reference TRBV7-9 and TRBJ1-2, reads DTGVSQNPRHKITKRGQNVTFRCDPISEHNRLYWYRQTLGQGPEFLTYFQNEAQLEKSRLLSDRFSAERPKGSFSTLEIQRTEQGDSAMYLCASSPSNYGYTFGSGTRLTVV.

The rearrangement joins TRBV28 to TRBJ2-7; TRBD1 aligns across 9 bases. The CDR3 runs to 14 residues. V shed 7 bases and J 4 bases; nucleotides not matched to a gene: 8. Germline V gene data show CDR1 as MDHEN and CDR2 as SYDVKM. CDR3 amino acids: CASTHKDRGYEQYF. The CDR3 DNA sequence: TGTGCCAGCACCCACAAGGACAGGGGTTACGAGCAGTACTTC.

The V call is TRBV7-2, the J call TRBJ2-2; D possibly uses TRBD1 or TRBD2 (5 bases each). Between the trimmed V and J ends, which lost 8 bases and 0 bases, there was a span of 10 bases. Germline V gives CDR1 SGHTA, CDR2 FQGNSA. CDR3 length: 14 residues. CDR3 residues: CASGAGANTGELFF. The CDR3 nucleotides read TGTGCCAGCGGGGCCGGGGCGAACACCGGGGAGCTGTTTTTT.

This clone was picked up a small number of times. The CDR3 bases are TGTGCCAGCAGCTTCGGGCGGAGAGACAATGAGCAGTTCTTC. It codes for CASSFGRRDNEQFF. The gene calls are TRBV7-3 and TRBJ2-1; D is unclear. Trimming shortened V by 3 bases and J by 5 bases, and 11 bases separated the two germline ends. The V gene's germline CDR1 is SGHTA and CDR2 FQGTGA. The CDR3 spans 14 residues.

The chain employs TRBV28 and TRBJ1-2; D is perhaps TRBD1 (6 bases). The CDR3 consists of 13 residues. Germline V gives CDR1 MDHEN, CDR2 SYDVKM. The V end was cut by 4 bases, the J end by 8 bases, with 14 bases between. DNA for the CDR3: TGTGCCAGCAGTTCGGACAGACTCCAAGGCTACACCTTC. It is translated as CASSSDRLQGYTF.

The V and J genes are TRBV5-1 and TRBJ2-2, with D possibly being TRBD1 (6 bases). With 2 bases removed from V and 0 bases from J, the gap between germline ends came to 11 bases. CDR1 SGHRS and CDR2 YFSETQ come from the germline V gene. This CDR3 has 16 amino acids. For the CDR3, the DNA is TGCGCCAGCAGCTTAGGACAGACTACGAACACCGGGGAGCTGTTTTTT. Translated, it gives CASSLGQTTNTGELFF.